A selection of T cell receptor beta chains follows, all from one sample in a study of response to subunit inactivated influenza vaccine. TCRdb ran MiXCR on the RT-PCR reads and lists one entry per CDR3 protein. The data hold 550,000 to 800,000 distinct CDR3 sequences, with more than 15% observed a single time. This specimen was PBMCs from blood, taken approximately 12 days after vaccination. The receptors originated from a man aged 45 to 65 who received an inactivated influenza vaccine. Each CDR3 is given with its conserved first and last residue. The D gene is left open where the match is weak. A row's size may be missing; if present it is once, few, many or a size class.

clone_size | j_call | v_call | d_call | cdr3_nt | cdr3_aa
few | TRBJ2-3 | TRBV10-3 | . | TGTGCCATCACTGGGACTAGCACAGATACGCAGTATTTT | CAITGTSTDTQYF
few | TRBJ2-1 | TRBV7-9 | TRBD2 | TGTGCCAGCAGCGCGGCCTCGACTAGCGCCGCGGAGGATGAGCAGTTCTTC | CASSAASTSAAEDEQFF
few | TRBJ1-2 | TRBV15 | . | TGTGCCACCAGCAGAGTGGTCCCCGACGGCTATGGCTACACCTTC | CATSRVVPDGYGYTF
. | TRBJ2-1 | TRBV7-9 | TRBD1 | TGTGCCAGCAGCTTAGAGTATGGGACAGGGGTCCACAATGAGCAGTTCTTC | CASSLEYGTGVHNEQFF
. | TRBJ1-2 | TRBV6-1 | TRBD1 | TGTGCCAGCAGTGGACAGGGGATTAACTATGGCTACACCTTC | CASSGQGINYGYTF
many | TRBJ1-3 | TRBV29-1 | . | TGCAGCGTCAACTTGGACACGCAACGTCTATATTTT | CSVNLDTQRLYF
few | TRBJ2-5 | TRBV20-1 | TRBD2 | TGCAGTGCCAATCCGATCCAGCGGGAGGATTATCAAGAGACCCAGTACTTC | CSANPIQREDYQETQYF
few | TRBJ2-1 | TRBV5-5 | . | TGTGCCAGCAGCCACGTAAACAATGAGCAGTTCTTC | CASSHVNNEQFF
. | TRBJ2-4 | TRBV11-2 | TRBD1 | TGTGCCAGCAGCCAGGGGTGGGACAGAAAAAACATTCAGTACTTC | CASSQGWDRKNIQYF
. | TRBJ2-2 | TRBV27 | . | TGTGCCACCGAGAACACCGGGGAGCTGTTTTTT | CATENTGELFF
few | TRBJ2-5 | TRBV6-1 | . | TGTGCCAGCAGCCAACCACACGCTAAGCAAGAGACCCAGTACTTC | CASSQPHAKQETQYF
. | TRBJ1-6 | TRBV12-3/TRBV12-4 | . | TGTGCCAGCAGTACCTACAGAGATTCACCCCTCCACTTT | CASSTYRDSPLHF
. | TRBJ2-5 | TRBV30 | . | TGTGCCTGGAGTCGGGACCTAGAGACCCAGTACTTC | CAWSRDLETQYF
few | TRBJ1-2 | TRBV20-1 | . | TGCAGTGCTAGAGATCCCCAGGTCTATGGCTACACCTTC | CSARDPQVYGYTF
few | TRBJ1-3 | TRBV5-1 | . | TGCGCCAGCAGCTTGGGAGGGGAAGCTGGAAACACCATATATTTT | CASSLGGEAGNTIYF
. | TRBJ1-4 | TRBV20-1 | . | TGCAGTGCGATGGCGGGGGCTGAAAAACTGTTTTTT | CSAMAGAEKLFF
few | TRBJ1-1 | TRBV5-4 | TRBD1 | TGTGCCAGCAGCCCTACGGGACAGAGGAACACTGAAGCTTTCTTT | CASSPTGQRNTEAFF
. | TRBJ2-7 | TRBV24-1 | . | TGTGCCACCAGCTCAGGGTCCCGCCTGGGCGAGCAGTACTTC | CATSSGSRLGEQYF
. | TRBJ2-7 | TRBV7-9 | . | TGTGCCAGCAGCTTAGCGTCCCGCGAGCAGTACTTC | CASSLASREQYF
. | TRBJ1-4 | TRBV6-2/TRBV6-3 | . | TGTGCCAGCAGTTCTCGCAGAGGAACTAATGAAAAACTGTTTTTT | CASSSRRGTNEKLFF
many | TRBJ1-4 | TRBV4-3 | TRBD1 | TGCGCCAGCAGCCATTCCGACAGGGGGCTGAAAGAAAAACTGTTTTTT | CASSHSDRGLKEKLFF
. | TRBJ1-3 | TRBV29-1 | . | TGCAGCGTTGAACGGTGGGGGGCCATAGGAAACACCATATATTTT | CSVERWGAIGNTIYF
many | TRBJ1-1 | TRBV5-1 | . | TGCGCCAGCAGCGGTGGGGCTTTCCTGGGGAACACTGAAGCTTTCTTT | CASSGGAFLGNTEAFF
many | TRBJ2-3 | TRBV12-3/TRBV12-4 | . | TGTGCCAGCAGTTTAGCGGTTAGCACAGATACGCAGTATTTT | CASSLAVSTDTQYF
. | TRBJ2-2 | TRBV7-2 | TRBD2 | TGTGCCAGCAGCTCAGTAAGGCTAGCGGGAACCGGGGAGCTGTTTTTT | CASSSVRLAGTGELFF
. | TRBJ2-3 | TRBV12-3/TRBV12-4 | TRBD2 | TGTGCCAGCAGGCTAGCGGGGGGTGGGACAGATACGCAGTATTTT | CASRLAGGGTDTQYF
. | TRBJ2-7 | TRBV20-1 | TRBD1 | TGCAGTGCTAGAGATACCGCCGGGGACAGTTGGGTCTACGAGCAGTACTTC | CSARDTAGDSWVYEQYF
few | TRBJ2-1 | TRBV11-1 | . | TGTGCCAGCAGCATTAGGCCGCCCAGGGCGTTCTTC | CASSIRPPRAFF
few | TRBJ2-4 | TRBV5-6 | . | TGTGCCAGCAGTTTGGTGGCTACAGCAGCCAAAAACATTCAGTACTTC | CASSLVATAAKNIQYF
. | TRBJ2-1 | TRBV5-1 | . | TGCGCCAGCAGCCCCGGGGACTTCCTATCCTACAATGAGCAGTTCTTC | CASSPGDFLSYNEQFF
few | TRBJ1-1 | TRBV7-3 | . | TGTGCCAGCAGCTCAGGGTTCGGTACTGAAGCTTTCTTT | CASSSGFGTEAFF
few | TRBJ1-6 | TRBV7-2 | TRBD1 | TGTGCCAGCAGCGAAGACAGGGATTCACCCCTCCACTTT | CASSEDRDSPLHF
. | TRBJ1-1 | TRBV20-1 | TRBD1 | TGCAGTGCTAAGGGGACAGGGGGCGCAGGGACTGAAGCTTTCTTT | CSAKGTGGAGTEAFF
few | TRBJ2-1 | TRBV24-1 | TRBD2 | TGTGCCACCAGCTCTAGCGGGGTGGCCTACAATGAGCAGTTCTTC | CATSSSGVAYNEQFF
many | TRBJ2-7 | TRBV28 | . | TGTGCCAGCAGTTTCAATCCGGGACCGGGGCTAGACGAGCAGTACTTC | CASSFNPGPGLDEQYF
. | TRBJ1-1 | TRBV25-1 | . | TGTGCCAGCAGCGAAGACAGCCGTTCGGGTGAAGCTTTCTTT | CASSEDSRSGEAFF
once | TRBJ2-7 | TRBV6-2/TRBV6-3 | . | TGTGCCAGCAGTTACTCAAATCTGGGCTTCGAGCAGTACTTC | CASSYSNLGFEQYF
. | TRBJ2-4 | TRBV19 | . | TGTGCCAGTAGTATATCCCCTACTATGCTGAACATTCAGTACTTC | CASSISPTMLNIQYF
few | TRBJ2-7 | TRBV12-3/TRBV12-4 | . | TGTGCCAGCAGTGCCCAGGGAAGGGGGGACTACGAGCAGTACTTC | CASSAQGRGDYEQYF
. | TRBJ2-1 | TRBV30 | . | TGTGCCTGGATATCCCCGAGCTCCTACAATGAGCAGTTCTTC | CAWISPSSYNEQFF